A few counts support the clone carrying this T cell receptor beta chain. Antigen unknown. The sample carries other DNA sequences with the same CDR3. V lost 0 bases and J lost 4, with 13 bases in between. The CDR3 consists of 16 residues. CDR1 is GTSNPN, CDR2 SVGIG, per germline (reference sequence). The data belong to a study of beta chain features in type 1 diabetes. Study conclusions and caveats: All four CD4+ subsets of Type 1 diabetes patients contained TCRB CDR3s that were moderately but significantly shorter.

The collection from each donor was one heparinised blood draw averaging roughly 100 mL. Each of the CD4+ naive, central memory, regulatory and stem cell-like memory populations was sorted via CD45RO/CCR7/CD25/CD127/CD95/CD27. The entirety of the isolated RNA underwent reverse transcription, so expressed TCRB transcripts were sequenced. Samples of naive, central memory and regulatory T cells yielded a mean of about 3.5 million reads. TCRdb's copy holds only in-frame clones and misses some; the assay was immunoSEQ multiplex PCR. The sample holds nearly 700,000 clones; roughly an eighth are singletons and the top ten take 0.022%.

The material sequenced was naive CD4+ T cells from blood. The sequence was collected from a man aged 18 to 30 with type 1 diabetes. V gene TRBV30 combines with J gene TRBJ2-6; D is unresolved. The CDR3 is CAWSVGPATGANVLTF. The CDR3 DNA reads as TGTGCCTGGAGTGTTGGACCCGCGACCGGGGCCAACGTCCTGACTTTC.